Shown below are 21 T cell receptor beta chains from a single sample sequenced in a study of blood T cell repertoires in COVID-19. TCRdb keeps only in-frame clones here, not all; method: immunoSEQ multiplex PCR. The sample consists of about 180,000 clones, 70% to 90% of them appearing once. Sequenced: peripheral blood. The receptors here all came from a human donor with active or convalescent COVID-19. The donor label of this sample is uncertain.

This clone occurred once. The chain combines TRBV2 with TRBJ2-3, with 12 bases aligning to TRBD2. V shed 7 bases and J 7 bases; nucleotides not matched to a gene: 6. CDR1 is SNHLY and CDR2 is FYNNEI in the germline V gene. The CDR3 is 14 amino acids. The CDR3 sequence is CASMWTSGAYTQYF. The DNA of the CDR3 is TGTGCCAGCATGTGGACTAGCGGGGCGTATACGCAGTATTTT.

The chain employs TRBV2 and TRBJ2-7; 7 nucleotides match TRBD2. With V trimmed by 4 bases and J by 3 bases, 15 bases remained unmatched. The CDR3 is 17 amino acids. The germline gives CDR1 SNHLY, CDR2 FYNNEI. This chain's CDR3 is CASSVELASTLSYEQYF. For the CDR3, the DNA is TGTGCCAGCAGTGTAGAACTAGCGTCCACACTCAGCTACGAGCAGTACTTC.

The J gene is TRBJ2-2, the V gene TRBV5-1; the D gene is possibly TRBD1 (7 bases). Trimming pared 3 bases from V and 6 bases from J, leaving 12 bases between. Germline CDR1 and CDR2: SGHRS and YFSETQ. The CDR3 contains 14 residues. This CDR3 reads CASSSQGEAGELFF. CDR3 nucleotides: TGCGCCAGCAGCTCCCAGGGGGAGGCCGGGGAGCTGTTTTTT.

As to this clone: At one of its ends the junction is not consistent with the germline gene, which may arise from a read error. The chain couples TRBV6-2 or TRBV6-3 to TRBJ1-2, with D possibly matching TRBD1 (6 bases). CDR1 is MNHEY, CDR2 SVGEGT, per germline. The length of the CDR3 is 16 residues. CDR3 nucleotide sequence: TGTGCCAGCAGTTACACTCAACAGGGCGCTAACTATGGCTACATCTTC. This translates into CASSYTQQGANYGYIF.

This clone was recorded once. The chain links TRBV4-1 to TRBJ1-4, with 9 bases aligning to TRBD1. With V trimmed by 1 base and J by 5 bases, 5 bases remained unmatched. The germline V gene has CDR1 MGHRA and CDR2 YSYEKL. The CDR3 contains 16 residues. CDR3 coding DNA: TGCGCCAGCAGCCAAGCGGGACAGGGACTGAATGAAAAACTGTTTTTT. Amino acid sequence: CASSQAGQGLNEKLFF.

The chain is built from TRBV4-2 and TRBJ2-5, with TRBD1 identical over 7 bases. Trimming cost V 4 bases and J 5 bases; bases outside gene matches: 7. Germline CDR1 LGHNA, CDR2 YNFKEQ. This CDR3 is built from 14 residues. The CDR3 spells CASSLGTVSETQYF. The CDR3 nucleotides are TGTGCCAGCAGCCTTGGGACAGTTTCTGAGACCCAGTACTTC.

The J gene is TRBJ2-5, the V gene TRBV10-3; D is possibly TRBD2 (5 bases). CDR1 ENHRY and CDR2 SYGVKD come from the germline V gene. The CDR3 runs to 14 residues. With 6 bases removed from V and 4 bases from J, the gap between germline ends came to 15 bases. The CDR3 sequence is CAIRGVGVRETQYF. The DNA for the CDR3 is TGTGCCATCAGGGGAGTTGGAGTCCGAGAGACCCAGTACTTC.

This clone was observed once. V is TRBV5-5 and J is TRBJ1-3; a weak D match, TRBD1 (6 bases). The V end lost 4 bases, the J end lost 4 bases, and 12 bases lay between the germline ends. The CDR3 runs to 14 residues. Germline CDR1 reads SGHKS; CDR2 reads YYEKEE (reference sequence). The CDR3 protein is CASSQWTAGNTIYF. In nucleotides, the CDR3 is TGTGCCAGCAGCCAGTGGACAGCGGGAAACACCATATATTTT.

The chain joins TRBV5-1 to TRBJ2-4, with D maybe TRBD2 (6 bases). The V gene's germline CDR1 is SGHRS and CDR2 YFSETQ. The V and J ends lost 0 bases and 4 bases respectively, with 14 bases between them. The length of the CDR3 is 16 residues. The chain's CDR3 is CASSLAGGPPKNIQYF. The CDR3 DNA follows: TGCGCCAGCAGCTTGGCCGGGGGTCCACCTAAAAACATTCAGTACTTC.

The chain recombines TRBV4-1 with TRBJ2-7, with TRBD2 matching over 15 bases. CDR1 and CDR2 from the germline V gene are MGHRA and YSYEKL. This CDR3 spans 18 amino acids. Trimming took 6 bases from V and 4 from J; bases not matched to a gene: 13. The CDR3 spells CASRPGTSGRLAVYEQYF. The DNA of the CDR3 is TGCGCCAGCAGGCCCGGGACTAGCGGGAGGCTGGCGGTTTACGAGCAGTACTTC.

This clone was picked up a small number of times. The chain carries TRBV5-4 and TRBJ2-3; D possibly corresponds to TRBD2 (7 bases). Germline CDR1 is SGHNT and CDR2 is YYREEE (reference sequence). This CDR3 is 17 amino acids long. With 2 bases removed from V and 5 bases from J, the gap between germline ends came to 21 bases. The CDR3 nucleotides read TGTGCCAGCAGCTTAGGGTTCTTGGGGGGGCTGGGAGATACGCAGTATTTT. Its protein is CASSLGFLGGLGDTQYF.

The chain links TRBV30 to TRBJ1-2; D possibly corresponds to TRBD1 (5 bases). This CDR3 has 13 amino acids. Germline V lookup: CDR1 GTSNPN, CDR2 SVGIG (reference sequence). The ends were cut back, 2 bases at V and 2 bases at J, with 9 bases in the middle. Written as DNA, the CDR3 is TGTGCCTGGAGTCGGGGGGTAAACTATGGCTACACCTTC. Amino acid sequence: CAWSRGVNYGYTF.

V and J are TRBV5-1 and TRBJ2-3; 9 bases agree with TRBD2. Losses at the gene ends were 4 bases for V and 2 bases for J; bases not matched to a gene: 8. CDR1 and CDR2 from the germline V gene are SGHRS and YFSETQ. This CDR3 comprises 16 residues. CDR3: CASSPSTSGPTDTQYF. CDR3 in DNA: TGCGCCAGCAGCCCTTCGACTAGCGGCCCCACAGATACGCAGTATTTT.

V and J are TRBV7-3 and TRBJ2-3; D may be TRBD2 (7 bases). The ends were cut back, 8 bases at V and 3 bases at J, with 18 bases in the middle. CDR3 length equals 15 residues. Germline V CDR1 and CDR2: SGHTA, FQGTGA. CDR3 protein: CASAPLGGPTDTQYF. As DNA, the CDR3 is TGTGCCAGCGCCCCTTTGGGGGGGCCGACAGATACGCAGTATTTT.

This sequence joins TRBV6-4 and TRBJ2-5, with D possibly TRBD1 on 5 matching bases. This CDR3 is 13 amino acids long. Trimming pared 5 bases from V and 1 base from J, leaving 8 bases between. Germline V lookup: CDR1 MRHNA, CDR2 SNTAGT. The CDR3 sequence is CASSSGPQETQYF. CDR3 DNA: TGTGCCAGCAGTTCAGGGCCCCAAGAGACCCAGTACTTC.

V is TRBV7-9 and J is TRBJ2-5, with TRBD2 as a possible D gene (6 bases). The germline V gene has CDR1 SEHNR and CDR2 FQNEAQ (reference sequence). Deletions cut 4 bases from V and 7 bases from J, with 13 bases between. The CDR3 has 13 residues. Here the CDR3 DNA reads TGTGCCAGCAGCTCCTGGTTGGGGGGGACCCAGTACTTC. This codes for CASSSWLGGTQYF.

The chain carries TRBV21-1 and TRBJ1-4; the tabulated D call, TRBD1, remains unverified against the DNA. TRBV21-1 is assigned pseudogene status. This CDR3 comprises 15 residues. The CDR3 loop is CASRLRQGVNEKLFF. CDR3 nucleotide sequence: TGTGCCAGCAGACTGAGGCAGGGGGTAAATGAAAAACTGTTTTTT.

This chain connects TRBV7-9 to TRBJ1-4; the match to TRBD1 covers 8 bases. Germline CDR1 SEHNR, CDR2 FQNEAQ (reference sequence). The length of the CDR3 is 15 residues. Trimming removed 4 bases from V and 8 bases from J; junction bases left unmatched: 9. The CDR3 spells CASSSKDRVFEKLFF. The CDR3 DNA reads as TGTGCCAGCAGCTCCAAGGACAGGGTTTTCGAAAAACTGTTTTTT.

This CDR3 reads CASSYGARLAKNIQYF. For the CDR3, the DNA is TGTGCCAGCAGTTACGGGGCCCGGCTAGCCAAAAACATTCAGTACTTC. J is TRBJ2-4 and V is TRBV6-5, with D tentatively TRBD1 (5 bases). Germline V gene data show CDR1 as MNHEY and CDR2 as SVGAGI. This CDR3 has 16 amino acids. Trimming stripped 2 bases from V and 0 bases from J, with 11 bases between.

The CDR3 DNA reads TGTGCCAGCAGTCAACTAGCGGGAGCAGGTCTCCGGAGGCAGTTCTTC. Protein product: CASSQLAGAGLRRQFF. The V and J genes are TRBV28 and TRBJ2-1; 11 nucleotides agree with TRBD2. The trim removed 5 bases at V and 12 bases at J, leaving 15 bases unmatched. The CDR3 totals 16 residues. Germline V CDR1 and CDR2: MDHEN, SYDVKM.

The gene calls are TRBV28 and TRBJ1-1; D ambiguous. The V end was cut by 6 bases, the J end by 0 bases, with 8 bases between. This CDR3 contains 13 residues. The germline V gene encodes CDR1 MDHEN and CDR2 SYDVKM. The CDR3 nucleotides read TGTGCCAGCAGGGCCGTCCTGAACACTGAAGCTTTCTTT. It translates to CASRAVLNTEAFF.